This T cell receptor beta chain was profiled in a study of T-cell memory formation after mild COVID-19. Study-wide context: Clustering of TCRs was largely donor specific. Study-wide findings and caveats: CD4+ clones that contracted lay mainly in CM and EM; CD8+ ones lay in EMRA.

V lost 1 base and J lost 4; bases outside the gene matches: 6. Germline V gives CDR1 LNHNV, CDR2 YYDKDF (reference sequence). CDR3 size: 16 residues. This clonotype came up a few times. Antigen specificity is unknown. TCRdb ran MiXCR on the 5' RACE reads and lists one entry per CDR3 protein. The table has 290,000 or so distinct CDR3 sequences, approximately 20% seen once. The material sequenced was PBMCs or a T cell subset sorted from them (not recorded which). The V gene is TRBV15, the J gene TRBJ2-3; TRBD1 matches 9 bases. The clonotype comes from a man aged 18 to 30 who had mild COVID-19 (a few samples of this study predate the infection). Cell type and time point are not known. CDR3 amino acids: CATSRVPGQGADTQYF. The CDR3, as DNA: TGTGCCACCAGCAGAGTCCCGGGACAGGGTGCAGATACGCAGTATTTT.